Sequencing of this T cell receptor (beta chain) was carried out in a study of cytomegalovirus exposure and HLA in healthy donors (dated by TCRdb to about 2017). Study-level background: In an earlier analysis of some 610 of the donors, approximately 260 Gb of sequence data and approximately 100 million unique TCR beta sequences from about 179 million T cells were reported. An early release that covered roughly 600 HLA-typed donors contained approximately 300 gigabases of sequencing data and roughly 84 million unique TCR sequences. Of the roughly 400 genotyped donors, more than 75% were placed in the genetic ancestry cluster associated with self-reported Caucasian donors. The aim of the study was to test whether cataloging public T cell receptors could identify signatures of past pathogen exposure. The study profiled the T cell repertoires of hundreds of subjects by immunosequencing and related them to cytomegalovirus serostatus. A separate validation cohort of 90 to 150 different subjects was used in addition to the approximately 670-subject first cohort. The study combined high-throughput TCR immunosequencing, statistical association of individual TCRs with disease status, and machine learning to predict cytomegalovirus infection status. To study patterns of TCR occurrence, a later analysis re-analyzed previously published TCR beta repertoires from around 660 donors and added high-resolution HLA genotyping. In the later analysis, no new phenotypic data were used to find candidate immune exposures; instead, reliance was placed on TCR beta sequences and their occurrence across donors. An earlier analysis of 587 of the donors applied high-throughput TCR beta sequencing to assess whether each TCR beta V gene segment acted as functional or pseudogenic. Donor age, sex, ethnicity and CMV serostatus were compiled together with the repertoire data. A later genetic analysis took genome-wide SNP genotypes for 398 of the 666 donors and used that subset as a discovery cohort. All discovery cohort repertoires had been generated on a single sequencing platform. HLA typing included class I and class II loci at four-digit resolution. Typing coverage differed by locus: A, B, C, DRB1 and DQB1 were typed in roughly 620-640 donors, DQA1 in 522, DPA1 in approximately 600, and DPB1 in 472. About 5 DR-DQ haplotypes were handled as single units for association and clustering, since linkage in the cohort was strong. Across roughly 420 genotyped donors of the cohort, an average of about 250,000 unique TCR beta nucleotide sequences per donor were sequenced, and roughly 18% of those sequences were non-productive.

CDR1 and CDR2 are read off the germline V gene as MDHEN and SYDVKM. Compared with germline, V lacks 6 bases and J lacks 8 bases; bases without a gene match: 11. Counted from cysteine to phenylalanine, this CDR3 has 15 amino acids. The retained sequence is limited to the CDR3, 45 bases, with the frame set at the first base. Comments on this clone: It lacks a known antigen. Nothing much larger sits one base from this clone, and base qualities are not available.

Study-level results and caveats: Compared with equally common non-associated chains, HLA-associated TCR beta chains in a later analysis were more clonally expanded and had lower generation probabilities. According to a later analysis, TCR association rates differed among HLA loci, with DRB1 alleles showing the most associated TCRs and HLA-C alleles showing the fewest. Correlated functional status among segregating V segments might be attributable to linkage disequilibrium, but an unknown experimental factor could not be ruled out. Compared with the 666-donor mean, donors in an Asian-associated ancestry cluster had fewer N-insertions in productive TCRs, according to a later genetic analysis. In this cohort, only TCR beta chains were sequenced, and detectable features were limited by the absence of alpha or paired-chain data. A later genetic analysis associated a missense DCLRE1C variant with V-gene and J-gene trimming of TCR beta chains, and an independent cohort replicated the association. In a later analysis, several top co-occurrence clusters were reported to appear linked to parvovirus B19, influenza, CMV and Epstein-Barr virus. A few of the identified cytomegalovirus-associated TCR beta chains were confirmed in vitro to be specific for cytomegalovirus antigens. In both the original and validation cohorts, the classifier was reported to diagnose cytomegalovirus status with high specificity and sensitivity. HLA typing was unavailable for some donors at each locus, so association tests used only the typed subset. A later analysis found that most CMV-associated TCR beta chains appeared HLA-restricted, with HLA associations seemingly driven largely by CMV exposure. Strong co-occurrence of HLA alleles, especially DR and DQ, made assigning TCR associations to individual alleles difficult. CMV serostatus was the only immune exposure information available for the cohort. It was suggested by the authors that the approach could potentially be generalized to other disease states and immunological phenotypes. Broadly in line with IMGT annotations, most TCR beta V segments showed up in productive rearrangements about 90% or about 30% of the time in an earlier analysis of 587 of the donors. While some public TCRs were present in many individuals, most TCR sequences turned up only very rarely across donors. Some IMGT-functional V segments, including TRBV6-2 and TRBV6-3, could not be told apart with the 87-base-pair reads, so those segments were excluded. A later analysis associated 17,000 or so TCR beta sequences with specific HLA alleles at a false discovery rate of 0.05. The earlier analysis of 450 to 700 of the donors excluded over 15 rarely observed V segments, including chromosome 9 orphons, because counts were too low. A group of highly shared sequence variants was considered likely to be a technical artifact of the sequencing pipeline. Sequencing depth was assumed to be roughly uniform across donors in the presence/absence analyses, though that assumption may not hold. A further reported finding was that TCR beta sequences accurately predicted the HLA-A and HLA-B alleles for most subjects in the first cohort. The study gave a list of some 150 TCR beta chains associated with cytomegalovirus.

In total, 600 or so healthy bone marrow donors made up the cohort. All cohort members were sampled while nominally healthy, although unrecorded immune exposures were likely present. The donor tested CMV seronegative and was one of the 352 seronegative cohort members. A peripheral blood sample was provided by each donor, and peripheral blood mononuclear cells were used for TCR beta sequencing. The Qiagen DNeasy Blood Extraction Kit was used to extract genomic DNA from the blood cell samples. The method was the immunoSEQ multiplex PCR assay. The multiplex PCR relied on a mix of 60 forward primers for TCR Vbeta segments and 13 reverse primers for TCR Jbeta segments. A multiplex PCR assay on genomic DNA amplified the CDR3 region of rearranged TCR beta genes. Amplified TCR beta libraries were sequenced as 87-base-pair reads on the Illumina HiSeq System. In the original analysis: Across the 500 to 750 repertoires, a later analysis counted 78 million or so unique TCR beta chains, around 10 million of which were shared by at least two donors. Raw reads were error-corrected and collapsed into unique sequences by a nearest-neighbor algorithm in which closely related sequences were merged to remove PCR and sequencing errors. V, D and J gene segments were assigned by aligning CDR3 sequences to IMGT reference sequences. For a sequence to be retained, a match of at least six nucleotides was required to both a V gene segment and a J gene segment. Rearrangements were classified as productive when the CDR3 lacked stop codons and remained in frame with V and J, and all other rearrangements were classified as non-productive. Following IMGT convention, CDR3 was defined as the stretch from the second conserved V-encoded cysteine up to the conserved J-encoded phenylalanine. Sequences without an unambiguous match to a single V gene segment were excluded from the earlier analysis of over 500 of the donors. In an earlier analysis of more than 500 of the donors, a V segment was called functional when productive rearrangements were above 56.7%, and segregating when the standard deviation between donors exceeded 5%. A statistical classification framework was built for diagnosing cytomegalovirus status from the catalog of TCR beta chain sequences. In a later analysis, TCR nucleotide sequences were compared against IMGT/GENE-DB human TR gene sequences so that V and J genes could be assigned. The TCRdist pipeline was used in a later analysis to assign CDR3 sequences and most-parsimonious VDJ recombination scenarios. In a later analysis, each TCR beta chain was defined by its CDR3 amino acid sequence together with its V-gene family, and reads without a unique V-gene family were excluded. A later analysis removed 600 or so highly shared, low-generation-probability nucleotide sequences to deal with suspected cross-contamination and a sequencing artifact. In a later analysis, a clonal expansion index was calculated for each public chain from normalized within-repertoire ranks of inferred template counts. A later analysis computed generation probabilities with a VDJ recombination model fitted to out-of-frame rearrangements, and checked the results against IGoR. Hypergeometric tests were used in a later analysis to score TCR-TCR, TCR-HLA and TCR-CMV co-occurrence, with a repertoire-size bias correction applied to the TCR pairs. To estimate false discovery rates, a later analysis permuted the HLA or CMV assignments 20 times. In a later analysis, co-occurring TCRs were grouped using DBSCAN, with TCRdist sequence similarity added in when clustering inside HLA-allele-positive subsets. Repertoires with fewer than 30,000 or more than 120,000 public chains, plus five repertoires with anomalous nucleotide sharing, were excluded from co-occurrence clustering. TCRdb took over this immuneACCESS table, retaining in-frame rearrangements with V and J assigned. Such tables are incomplete; in checked studies, under half of the missing clones stem from an unresolved V gene, and the remainder is unexplained. V, J and clone size reflect that table, while D and trimming were determined from the DNA. Recorded for this sample are about 130,000 clones; 65% to 90% of them occurred a single time. The top ten clonotypes cover around 0.67% of the sample.

The chain uses TRBV28 and TRBJ2-1; 9 bases in between match TRBD1. Sequences were obtained from PBMCs. The TCR sequence derives from a man aged 18 to 30 in good health and CMV-seronegative. The CDR3 is CASSIPGQGVHEQFF. The DNA sequence is given as TGTGCCAGCAGCATACCGGGACAGGGTGTACATGAGCAGTTCTTC.